A selection of T cell receptor beta chains follows, all from one sample in a study of T cells in Graves' hyperthyroidism and ophthalmopathy. TCRdb itself ran the multiplex PCR reads through MiXCR, one entry per CDR3 protein. There are some 570,000 distinct CDR3 sequences in the sample; approximately 15% occur only once, and less than 9% lies in the top ten. Sequencing used blood. Receptors were obtained from a woman between 18 and 30 years old with Graves' ophthalmopathy. Each CDR3 is given without its conserved first and last residue. Fields, in order: CDR3 length, V gene, CDR3 protein.

>13|TRBV7-2
ASSLADRANTEAF
>15|TRBV6-1
ASSRAQGTDANYGYT
>15|TRBV6-5
ASSYYRVRTVTGELF
>13|TRBV6-2/TRBV6-3
ASRSTSGWGDEQY
>12|TRBV20-1
SAPSLTGSYEQY
>13|TRBV6-1
ASGSGRTPYNEQF
>12|TRBV11-3
ASSFGYRGTEAF
>12|TRBV28
ASTTPSSGNTIY
>13|TRBV3-1
ASSLMGLGDNEQF
>12|TRBV14
ASSQDQGSDEQF
>12|TRBV5-6
ASSVPGLGYEQY
>10|TRBV3-1
ASSLSAGGQY
>12|TRBV20-1
SAEAWRETDTQY
>15|TRBV19
ASTTSGDSYSYNEQF
>14|TRBV5-1
ASTSGPSGSTDTQY
>12|TRBV6-1
ASSEGAGNQPQH
>15|TRBV7-9
ASSSGGGGASGDEQF
>14|TRBV12-3/TRBV12-4
ASSKGTGTINEKLF
>14|TRBV7-2
ASSPSPAGQVGELF
>11|TRBV3-1
ASLSTANYGYT
>12|TRBV11-3
ASSFQQGPGELF
>13|TRBV19
ASSIPEGFGNTIY
>13|TRBV12-5
ASGLGDSYHSPLH
>19|TRBV11-2
ASSRGSFWTGPDEIKETQY